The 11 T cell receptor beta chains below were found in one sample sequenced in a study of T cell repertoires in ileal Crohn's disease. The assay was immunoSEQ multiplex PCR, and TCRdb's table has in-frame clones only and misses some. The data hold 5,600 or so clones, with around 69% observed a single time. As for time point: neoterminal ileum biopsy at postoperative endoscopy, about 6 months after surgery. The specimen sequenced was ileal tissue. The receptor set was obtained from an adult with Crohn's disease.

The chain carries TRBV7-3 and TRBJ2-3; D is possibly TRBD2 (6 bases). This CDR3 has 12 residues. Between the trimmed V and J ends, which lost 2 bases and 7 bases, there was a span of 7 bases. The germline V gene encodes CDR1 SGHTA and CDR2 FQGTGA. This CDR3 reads CASSLGTYTQYF. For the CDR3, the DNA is TGTGCCAGCAGCTTAGGGACTTATACGCAGTATTTT.

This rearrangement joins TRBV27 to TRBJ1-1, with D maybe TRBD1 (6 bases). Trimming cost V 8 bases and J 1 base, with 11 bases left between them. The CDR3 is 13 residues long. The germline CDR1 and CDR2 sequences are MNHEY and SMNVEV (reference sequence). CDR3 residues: CASYKQGNTEAFF. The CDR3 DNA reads TGTGCCAGCTATAAACAGGGGAACACTGAAGCTTTCTTT.

The CDR3 protein is CASSSSTDTQYF. In nucleotides, the CDR3 is TGTGCCAGCAGTTCATCCACAGATACGCAGTATTTT. The chain is built from TRBV6-5 and TRBJ2-3, with no clear D. The CDR3 sequence is 12 residues long. Trimming removed 4 bases from V and 2 bases from J, with 4 bases in between. Germline-derived CDR1 and CDR2 are MNHEY and SVGAGI.

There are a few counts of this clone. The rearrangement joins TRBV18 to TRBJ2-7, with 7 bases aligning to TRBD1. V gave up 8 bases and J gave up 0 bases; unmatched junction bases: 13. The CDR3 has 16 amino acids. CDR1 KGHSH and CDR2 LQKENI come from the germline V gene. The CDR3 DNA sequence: TGTGCCAGCGACTTCCTCCGACAGGGATTCTCCTACGAGCAGTACTTC. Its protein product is CASDFLRQGFSYEQYF. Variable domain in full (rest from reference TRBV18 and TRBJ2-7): NAGVMQNPRHLVRRRGQEARLRCSPMKGHSHVYWYRQLPEEGLKFMVYLQKENIIDESGMPKERFSAEFPKEGPSILRIQQVVRGDSAAYFCASDFLRQGFSYEQYFGPGTRLTVT.

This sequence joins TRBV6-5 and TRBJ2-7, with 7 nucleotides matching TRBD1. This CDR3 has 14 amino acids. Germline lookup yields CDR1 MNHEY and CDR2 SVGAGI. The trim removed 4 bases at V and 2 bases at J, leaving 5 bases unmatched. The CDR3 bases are TGTGCCAGCAGTTTGTGGCAGGGGGCCTACGAGCAGTACTTC. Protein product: CASSLWQGAYEQYF.

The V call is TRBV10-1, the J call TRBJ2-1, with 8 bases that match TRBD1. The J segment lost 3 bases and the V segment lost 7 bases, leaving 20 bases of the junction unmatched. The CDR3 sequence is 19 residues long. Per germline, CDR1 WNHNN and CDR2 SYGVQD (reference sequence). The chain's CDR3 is CASTQARDRSSGGYNEQFF. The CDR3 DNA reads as TGCGCCAGCACCCAAGCCCGGGACAGGTCGTCTGGGGGCTACAATGAGCAGTTCTTC.

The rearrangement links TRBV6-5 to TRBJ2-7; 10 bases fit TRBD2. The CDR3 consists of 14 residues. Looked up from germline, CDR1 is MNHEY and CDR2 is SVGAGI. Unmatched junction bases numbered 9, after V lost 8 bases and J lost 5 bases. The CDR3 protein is CASFPSGRPHEQYV. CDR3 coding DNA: TGTGCCAGCTTCCCTAGCGGGAGACCCCACGAGCAGTACGTC.

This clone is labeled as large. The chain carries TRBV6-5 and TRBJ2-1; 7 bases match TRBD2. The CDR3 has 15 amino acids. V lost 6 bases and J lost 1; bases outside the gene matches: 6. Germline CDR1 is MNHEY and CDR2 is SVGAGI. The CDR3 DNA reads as TGTGCCAGCAGATCGGGACTACTGTCCTACAATGAGCAGTTCTTC. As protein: CASRSGLLSYNEQFF.

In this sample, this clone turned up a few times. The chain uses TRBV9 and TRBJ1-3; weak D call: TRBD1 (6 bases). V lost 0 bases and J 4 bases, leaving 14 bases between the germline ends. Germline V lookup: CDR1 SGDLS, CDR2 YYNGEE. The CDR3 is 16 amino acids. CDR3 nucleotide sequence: TGTGCCAGCAGCGTAGCTCAGGGGTTTACCGGAAACACCATATATTTT. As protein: CASSVAQGFTGNTIYF.

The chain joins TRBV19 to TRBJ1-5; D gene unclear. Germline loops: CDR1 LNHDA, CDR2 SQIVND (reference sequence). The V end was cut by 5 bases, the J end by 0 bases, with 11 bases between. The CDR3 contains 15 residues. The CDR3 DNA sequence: TGTGCCAGTAGTTGGGCAGTTTATAGCAATCAGCCCCAGCATTTT. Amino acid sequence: CASSWAVYSNQPQHF.

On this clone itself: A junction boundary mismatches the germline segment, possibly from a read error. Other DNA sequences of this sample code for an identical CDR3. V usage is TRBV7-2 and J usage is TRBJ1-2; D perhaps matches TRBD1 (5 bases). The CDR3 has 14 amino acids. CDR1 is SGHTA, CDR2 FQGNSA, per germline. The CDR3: CASSPGGDHYGYTF. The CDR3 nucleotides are TGCGCCAGCAGCCCTGGGGGGGACCACTATGGCTACACCTTC.